Listed here are 22 T cell receptor beta chains from one sample, sequenced in a study of radiotherapy plus CTLA-4 blockade in lung cancer. Sequencing used immunoSEQ multiplex PCR; TCRdb keeps in-frame clones, though not all of them. The table includes tens of thousands of clones, 60% to 80% detected once. The specimen comprised peripheral blood, sampled from a patient treated with radiotherapy plus ipilimumab. These receptors were obtained from a human donor with non-small cell lung cancer whose response to radiotherapy plus ipilimumab could not be evaluated.

This clone occurred a few times. The chain couples TRBV5-4 to TRBJ1-6; TRBD1 matches at 7 bases. The germline V gene has CDR1 SGHNT and CDR2 YYREEE (reference sequence). Unmatched junction bases numbered 9, after V lost 2 bases and J lost 7 bases. This CDR3 comprises 16 residues. Here the CDR3 DNA reads TGTGCCAGCAGCTTTTCCCGGGGCAGGGGGAATTCACCCCTCCACTTT. Encoded protein: CASSFSRGRGNSPLHF.

The chain is built from TRBV5-6 and TRBJ2-7, with 7 nucleotides matching TRBD1. The length of the CDR3 is 15 residues. Looked up from germline, CDR1 is SGHDT and CDR2 is YYEEEE. V shed 2 bases, J shed 5 bases, and the junction held 10 bases outside the gene matches. The CDR3 sequence: CASSFGYRGTHEQYF. CDR3 nucleotide sequence: TGTGCCAGCAGCTTCGGTTACAGGGGAACCCACGAGCAGTACTTC.

The chain is built from TRBV15 and TRBJ1-6; 8 bases agree with TRBD1. The CDR3 has 14 residues. Germline assignment: CDR1 LNHNV and CDR2 YYDKDF (reference sequence). Trimming removed 1 base from V and 7 bases from J; junction bases left unmatched: 0. This chain's CDR3 is CATSRGQGNSPLHF. As DNA, the CDR3 is TGTGCCACCAGCAGAGGACAGGGGAATTCACCCCTCCACTTT.

The chain recombines TRBV2 with TRBJ2-3; 12 bases fit TRBD2. This CDR3 is 17 amino acids long. Germline V CDR1 and CDR2: SNHLY, FYNNEI. With V trimmed by 3 bases and J by 3 bases, 7 bases remained unmatched. The CDR3 region is CASSDGASGRVTDTQYF. CDR3 in DNA: TGTGCCAGCAGTGACGGGGCTAGCGGGAGGGTAACAGATACGCAGTATTTT.

CDR3 sequence: CAPGQGHTYEQYF. CDR3 sequence (DNA): TGTGCGCCGGGACAGGGCCACACCTACGAGCAGTACTTC. This chain connects TRBV28 to TRBJ2-7; 9 nucleotides line up with TRBD1. Germline lookup yields CDR1 MDHEN and CDR2 SYDVKM. The CDR3 contains 13 residues.

The chain is built from TRBV6-5 and TRBJ2-1; TRBD2 matches at 10 bases. J lost 5 bases, V lost 3 bases, and 4 bases had no gene match. The CDR3 has 15 residues. CDR1 is MNHEY and CDR2 is SVGAGI in the germline V gene. Here the CDR3 reads CASSYLAGGNNEQFF. Written as DNA, the CDR3 is TGTGCCAGCAGTTATTTAGCGGGGGGCAACAATGAGCAGTTCTTC.

This clone was counted once. The genes are TRBV7-9 and TRBJ2-3; D not certain. The V gene lost 4 bases and the J gene lost 2 bases, with 13 bases spanning the gap. CDR1 SEHNR and CDR2 FQNEAQ come from the germline V gene (reference sequence). The CDR3 has 15 residues. CDR3 sequence (DNA): TGTGCCAGCAGCTCAGGATCGGCTAACACAGATACGCAGTATTTT. This sequence encodes CASSSGSANTDTQYF. Looking up the rest from reference TRBV7-9 and TRBJ2-3 gives the full variable domain: DTGVSQNPRHKITKRGQNVTFRCDPISEHNRLYWYRQTLGQGPEFLTYFQNEAQLEKSRLLSDRFSAERPKGSFSTLEIQRTEQGDSAMYLCASSSGSANTDTQYFGPGTRLTVL.

The chain carries TRBV5-1 and TRBJ2-3; D is possibly TRBD2 (7 bases). V lost 0 bases and J lost 2, with 16 bases in between. This CDR3 contains 17 residues. Germline lookup yields CDR1 SGHRS and CDR2 YFSETQ. DNA for the CDR3: TGCGCCAGCAGCTTGGCATCCGGAGGGGGGGCCACAGATACGCAGTATTTT. Translated, it gives CASSLASGGGATDTQYF.

In this sample, this clone turned up once. V and J are TRBV5-1 and TRBJ1-1, with a possible D match to TRBD1 (5 bases). Per germline, CDR1 SGHRS and CDR2 YFSETQ. V lost 0 bases, J lost 0 bases, and 12 bases lay in between. The CDR3 is made up of 16 amino acids. CDR3 DNA: TGCGCCAGCAGCTTGGCCTACGGGGGGTTGAACACTGAAGCTTTCTTT. This translates into CASSLAYGGLNTEAFF.

The chain uses TRBV6-6 and TRBJ1-5; the match to TRBD1 covers 7 bases. J lost 2 bases, V lost 6 bases, and 4 bases had no gene match. Germline CDR1 and CDR2: MNHNY and SVGAGI (reference sequence). The CDR3 totals 14 residues. CDR3 residues: CASSLGQGNQPQHF. Written as DNA, the CDR3 is TGTGCCAGCAGCCTCGGACAGGGCAATCAGCCCCAGCATTTT.

The table lists this clone with a count of one. The DNA of the CDR3 is TGTGCCAGCAGCGTACTCCCGAGTCCACCACGAGGGTACGCGAACACCGGGGAGCTGTTTTTT. It codes for CASSVLPSPPRGYANTGELFF. The chain couples TRBV9 to TRBJ2-2, with D perhaps matching TRBD2 (5 bases). CDR1 SGDLS and CDR2 YYNGEE come from the germline V gene. Between the trimmed V and J ends, which lost 1 base and 0 bases, there was a span of 25 bases. The CDR3 runs 21 residues.

This clone was seen once. The gene calls are TRBV5-1 and TRBJ2-3; 8 positions match TRBD2. The V and J ends lost 2 bases and 5 bases, in that order; junction bases with no gene match: 7. This CDR3 is 15 amino acids long. The germline gives CDR1 SGHRS, CDR2 YFSETQ. The chain's CDR3 is CASSFSSGSEDTQYF. DNA for the CDR3: TGCGCCAGCAGCTTCTCTAGCGGGTCGGAAGATACGCAGTATTTT. Supplemented by reference TRBV5-1 and TRBJ2-3, the full variable domain reads KAGVTQTPRYLIKTRGQQVTLSCSPISGHRSVSWYQQTPGQGLQFLFEYFSETQRNKGNFPGRFSGRQFSNSRSEMNVSTLELGDSALYLCASSFSSGSEDTQYFGPGTRLTVL.

V usage is TRBV28 and J usage is TRBJ1-5; the match to TRBD1 covers 9 bases. Germline V gene lookup returns CDR1 MDHEN and CDR2 SYDVKM. The CDR3 length is 14 residues. The trim removed 4 bases at V and 7 bases at J, leaving 5 bases unmatched. CDR3 amino acids: CASSSTGGWQPQHF. CDR3 bases: TGTGCCAGCAGTTCGACAGGGGGTTGGCAGCCCCAGCATTTT.

This clone was counted a single time. The chain joins TRBV7-2 to TRBJ2-5, with 7 bases lining up with TRBD2. The CDR3 spans 15 residues. The trim removed 4 bases at V and 2 bases at J, leaving 7 bases unmatched. CDR1 and CDR2 (germline): SGHTA, FQGNSA. The CDR3 is CASSSPLGGQETQYF. The CDR3 region has the DNA TGTGCCAGCAGCTCACCCCTGGGGGGGCAAGAGACCCAGTACTTC.

The chain recombines TRBV7-6 with TRBJ1-1; D is uncertain. Germline V gene data show CDR1 as SGHVS and CDR2 as FNYEAQ. V was pared by 2 bases and J by 0 bases, with 7 bases between. The CDR3 length is 14 residues. This CDR3 is CASSLNSVNTEAFF. CDR3 in DNA: TGTGCCAGCAGCTTAAATTCAGTGAACACTGAAGCTTTCTTT.

The chain joins TRBV5-4 to TRBJ2-5; 7 bases are shared with TRBD2. This CDR3 has 16 residues. CDR1 SGHNT and CDR2 YYREEE come from the germline V gene (reference sequence). J gave up 1 base and V 4 bases, and 10 bases lay outside the gene matches. DNA of the CDR3: TGTGCCAGCAGCCCCCCTGGGAGGGCAGGCCAAGAGACCCAGTACTTC. Translating it yields CASSPPGRAGQETQYF.

This chain uses TRBV5-1 with TRBJ2-5, with 9 bases fitting TRBD1. This CDR3 has 15 residues. Germline values: CDR1 SGHRS, CDR2 YFSETQ. V trimming: 2 bases; J trimming: 5 bases; junction bases outside the gene matches: 7. CDR3: CASSFTGGGLETQYF. Written as DNA, the CDR3 is TGCGCCAGCAGCTTCACAGGGGGCGGACTGGAGACCCAGTACTTC.

This CDR3 is CASSLARTGSRETQYF. CDR3 nucleotide sequence: TGCGCCAGCAGCTTGGCCCGGACAGGGTCTCGAGAGACCCAGTACTTC. The V call is TRBV5-1, the J call TRBJ2-5; TRBD1 matches at 8 bases. Losses at the gene ends were 0 bases for V and 4 bases for J; bases not matched to a gene: 8. Germline V CDR1 and CDR2: SGHRS, YFSETQ. This CDR3 has 16 residues.

V gene TRBV7-8 combines with J gene TRBJ2-5, with unresolved D. Between the trimmed V and J ends, which lost 0 bases and 5 bases, there was a span of 13 bases. The V gene's germline CDR1 is SGHVS and CDR2 FQNEAQ. The CDR3 runs to 15 residues. The CDR3 DNA sequence: TGTGCCAGCAGCTTAGCGCGCAGGTTTGGGGAGACCCAGTACTTC. The encoded protein is CASSLARRFGETQYF.

The V gene is TRBV11-3, the J gene TRBJ2-2; tentative D call: TRBD1 (7 bases). This CDR3 is 15 amino acids long. Germline V lookup: CDR1 SGHNT, CDR2 YENEEA. Trimming stripped 0 bases from V and 4 bases from J, with 9 bases between. Written as DNA, the CDR3 is TGTGCCAGCAGCTTAGACAGGGGGGTCACCGGGGAGCTGTTTTTT. Translated: CASSLDRGVTGELFF.

V usage is TRBV6-5 and J usage is TRBJ1-2, with D possibly matching TRBD1 (6 bases). CDR1 is MNHEY and CDR2 is SVGAGI in the germline V gene. The CDR3 runs to 13 residues. The ends were cut back, 6 bases at V and 7 bases at J, with 15 bases in the middle. CDR3 protein: CASSPDRPSGYTF. The CDR3 DNA sequence: TGTGCCAGCAGCCCTGACAGGCCGAGTGGCTACACCTTC.

The chain couples TRBV28 to TRBJ2-7, with TRBD1 identical over 12 bases. Unmatched junction bases numbered 20, after V lost 4 bases and J lost 4 bases. Germline-derived CDR1 and CDR2 are MDHEN and SYDVKM. This CDR3 is built from 20 residues. For the CDR3, the DNA is TGTGCCAGCAGTTCACCGCACCTCGGGACAGGGGGCGTTTTTCCGTACGAGCAGTACTTC. Translating it yields CASSSPHLGTGGVFPYEQYF.